The rows below give T cell receptor beta chains drawn from one sample of a study of blood T cells in healthy people across ages. TCRdb independently ran MiXCR on the 5' RACE reads; one entry per CDR3 protein. Among about 1.5 million distinct CDR3 sequences listed, 40% to 45% were seen once. The sample taken for sequencing was blood. The receptors were gathered from a woman under 30 in good health. Each CDR3 is given with its conserved first and last residue. The D gene is left open where the match is weak. A clone size is listed for some rows: how often the clone was seen (once, few, many), or a class if it is expanded.

v_call: TRBV5-1; clone_size: .; d_call: TRBD2; j_call: TRBJ2-7; cdr3_aa: CASSWTSGDGTQYF; cdr3_nt: TGCGCCAGCAGCTGGACCAGCGGGGACGGGACTCAGTACTTC
v_call: TRBV7-2; clone_size: .; d_call: TRBD2; j_call: TRBJ2-5; cdr3_aa: CASSLAGTRRETQYF; cdr3_nt: TGTGCCAGCAGCTTAGCCGGGACTAGACGAGAGACCCAGTACTTC
v_call: TRBV6-5; clone_size: few; d_call: .; j_call: TRBJ1-1; cdr3_aa: CASSWGERNTEAFF; cdr3_nt: TGTGCCAGCAGTTGGGGTGAGAGGAACACTGAAGCTTTCTTT
v_call: TRBV7-9; clone_size: .; d_call: TRBD2; j_call: TRBJ2-1; cdr3_aa: CASSPPLAGEVDEQFF; cdr3_nt: TGTGCCAGCAGCCCCCCCCTAGCGGGTGAAGTAGATGAGCAGTTCTTC
v_call: TRBV7-2; clone_size: .; d_call: .; j_call: TRBJ1-2; cdr3_aa: CASSPYLGDYGYTF; cdr3_nt: TGTGCCAGCAGCCCGTACCTGGGAGACTATGGCTACACCTTC
v_call: TRBV3-1; clone_size: .; d_call: TRBD2; j_call: TRBJ2-7; cdr3_aa: CASSQPGLDVHEQYF; cdr3_nt: TGTGCCAGCAGCCAGCCGGGACTAGACGTCCATGAGCAGTACTTC
v_call: TRBV6-2/TRBV6-3; clone_size: .; d_call: .; j_call: TRBJ2-7; cdr3_aa: CATESGNYEQYF; cdr3_nt: TGTGCCACCGAGTCGGGGAACTACGAGCAGTACTTC
v_call: TRBV7-9; clone_size: few; d_call: TRBD1; j_call: TRBJ2-6; cdr3_aa: CASSKQGAVSGANVLTF; cdr3_nt: TGTGCCAGCAGTAAACAGGGGGCTGTCTCTGGGGCCAACGTCCTGACTTTC
v_call: TRBV15; clone_size: .; d_call: TRBD2; j_call: TRBJ2-2; cdr3_aa: CATSILAGVTGELFF; cdr3_nt: TGTGCCACCAGCATATTAGCGGGAGTCACCGGGGAGCTGTTTTTT
v_call: TRBV3-1; clone_size: .; d_call: .; j_call: TRBJ1-1; cdr3_aa: CASSQVSGFTEAFF; cdr3_nt: TGTGCCAGCAGCCAAGTTTCGGGTTTCACTGAAGCTTTCTTT